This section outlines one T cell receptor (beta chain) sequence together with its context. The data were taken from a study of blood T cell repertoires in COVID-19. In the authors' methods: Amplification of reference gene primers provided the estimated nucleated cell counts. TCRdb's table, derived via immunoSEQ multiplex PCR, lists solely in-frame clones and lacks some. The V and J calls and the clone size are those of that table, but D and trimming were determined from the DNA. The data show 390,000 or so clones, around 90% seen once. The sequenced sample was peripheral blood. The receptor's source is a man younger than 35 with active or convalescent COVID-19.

This chain's CDR3 is CASSAFRTSGERNNEQFF. The CDR3 DNA sequence: TGTGCCAGCAGCGCCTTCAGGACTAGCGGAGAGCGAAACAATGAGCAGTTCTTC. V and J are TRBV7-9 and TRBJ2-1, with 10 positions matching TRBD2. This CDR3 is built from 18 residues. The V segment lost 5 bases and the J segment 5 bases; nucleotides outside the gene matches: 15. The germline gives CDR1 SEHNR, CDR2 FQNEAQ (reference sequence). The full variable domain, in which reference TRBV7-9 and TRBJ2-1 provide the parts outside the CDR3, is DTGVSQNPRHKITKRGQNVTFRCDPISEHNRLYWYRQTLGQGPEFLTYFQNEAQLEKSRLLSDRFSAERPKGSFSTLEIQRTEQGDSAMYLCASSAFRTSGERNNEQFFGPGTRLTVL.